This TCR beta chain was recovered during a study of blood T cell repertoires in COVID-19. Turning to the study itself: The samples span acute and convalescent COVID-19 from the United States, Italy and Spain. T cells, B-cell-depleted T cells, or PBMCs supplied cDNA or gDNA.

This clone turned up a few times. The CDR3 consists of 17 residues. Trimming removed 3 bases from V and 1 base from J; junction bases left unmatched: 6. Germline CDR1 and CDR2: MGHRA and YSYEKL. Per the original data handling: Reference gene primers were amplified, and this amplification served to estimate nucleated cell counts. The table came from immunoSEQ multiplex PCR; TCRdb's copy has only in-frame clones and leaves some out. D and trimming were read from the DNA, whereas the V and J calls and clone size are those reported in that table. The table shows fewer than 250,000 clones, with about 82% occurring only once.

The chain is built from TRBV4-1 and TRBJ2-2; TRBD2 matches at 9 bases. The sequencing sample was made of peripheral blood. This receptor was obtained from a woman aged 55-70 years with active or convalescent COVID-19. The CDR3 DNA follows: TGCGCCAGCAGCCAGGGCGGGAGGGTTCTGAACACCGGGGAGCTGTTTTTT. Its protein product is CASSQGGRVLNTGELFF.